This T cell receptor (beta chain) appears in the sequencing data of a study of blood T cell repertoires in COVID-19. Across the whole study: The analysed material was cDNA or gDNA that came from T cells, B-cell-depleted T cells, or PBMCs.

The method was immunoSEQ multiplex PCR; TCRdb's version includes in-frame clones alone and lacks a portion of them. The sample holds more than 200,000 clones, more than 75% seen once. This CDR3 region has 18 residues. V was pared by 2 bases and J by 5 bases, with 14 bases of the junction left unmatched. CDR1 and CDR2 from the germline V gene are MNHEY and SVGEGT. Cohort allocation depended upon clinical history that participants reported. The V and J genes are TRBV6-2 or TRBV6-3 and TRBJ2-1; 8 bases line up with TRBD1. This receptor was identified in a woman in her thirties or forties with acute COVID-19. Sequencing was carried out using PBMCs or T cells enriched from blood (not recorded which). CDR3 bases: TGTGCCAGCAGTTACCGAGAAATGGAGGACAGGGAAAACAATGAGCAGTTCTTC. This gives the protein CASSYREMEDRENNEQFF.